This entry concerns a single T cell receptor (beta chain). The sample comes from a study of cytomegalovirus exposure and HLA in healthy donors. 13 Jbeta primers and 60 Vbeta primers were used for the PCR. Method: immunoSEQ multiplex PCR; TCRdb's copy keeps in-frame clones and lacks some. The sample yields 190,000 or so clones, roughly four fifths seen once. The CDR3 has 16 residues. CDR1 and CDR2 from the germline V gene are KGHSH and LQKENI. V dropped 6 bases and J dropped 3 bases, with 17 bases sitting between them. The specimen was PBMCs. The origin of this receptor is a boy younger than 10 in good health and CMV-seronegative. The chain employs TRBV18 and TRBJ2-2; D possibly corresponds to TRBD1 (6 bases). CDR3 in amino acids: CASSRTSGHDTGELFF. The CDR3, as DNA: TGTGCCAGCTCCCGAACTTCGGGACACGACACCGGGGAGCTGTTTTTT. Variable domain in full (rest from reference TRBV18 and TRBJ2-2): NAGVMQNPRHLVRRRGQEARLRCSPMKGHSHVYWYRQLPEEGLKFMVYLQKENIIDESGMPKERFSAEFPKEGPSILRIQQVVRGDSAAYFCASSRTSGHDTGELFFGEGSRLTVL.